This T cell receptor beta chain was retrieved from a study of sequential checkpoint blockade in melanoma. Germline lookup yields CDR1 SGHAT and CDR2 FQNNGV. This CDR3 has 15 amino acids. Deletions cut 1 base from V and 7 bases from J, with 14 bases between. Here immunoSEQ multiplex PCR was the method, and the copy in TCRdb shows in-frame clones only, minus some. The table has about 4,600 clones, about 54% seen once; the top ten hold roughly 22%. Treatment in this sample: randomized to nivolumab then ipilimumab (arm A) or the reverse (arm B). PBMC sorting kept live CD3+CD8+ cells without CD19 or CD56. This clone has a handful of counts. Other DNA variants within this sample encode the same CDR3.

The sequence was obtained from a human donor with melanoma. This specimen consisted of CD8+ T cells sorted from blood (inferred from file names), obtained from a patient given nivolumab and ipilimumab in sequence. V and J are TRBV11-2 and TRBJ2-1, with D uncertain. CDR3 in DNA: TGTGCCAGCAGCTTAGCTCGCGGTCCCCTAAATGAGCAGTTCTTC. Translation: CASSLARGPLNEQFF.